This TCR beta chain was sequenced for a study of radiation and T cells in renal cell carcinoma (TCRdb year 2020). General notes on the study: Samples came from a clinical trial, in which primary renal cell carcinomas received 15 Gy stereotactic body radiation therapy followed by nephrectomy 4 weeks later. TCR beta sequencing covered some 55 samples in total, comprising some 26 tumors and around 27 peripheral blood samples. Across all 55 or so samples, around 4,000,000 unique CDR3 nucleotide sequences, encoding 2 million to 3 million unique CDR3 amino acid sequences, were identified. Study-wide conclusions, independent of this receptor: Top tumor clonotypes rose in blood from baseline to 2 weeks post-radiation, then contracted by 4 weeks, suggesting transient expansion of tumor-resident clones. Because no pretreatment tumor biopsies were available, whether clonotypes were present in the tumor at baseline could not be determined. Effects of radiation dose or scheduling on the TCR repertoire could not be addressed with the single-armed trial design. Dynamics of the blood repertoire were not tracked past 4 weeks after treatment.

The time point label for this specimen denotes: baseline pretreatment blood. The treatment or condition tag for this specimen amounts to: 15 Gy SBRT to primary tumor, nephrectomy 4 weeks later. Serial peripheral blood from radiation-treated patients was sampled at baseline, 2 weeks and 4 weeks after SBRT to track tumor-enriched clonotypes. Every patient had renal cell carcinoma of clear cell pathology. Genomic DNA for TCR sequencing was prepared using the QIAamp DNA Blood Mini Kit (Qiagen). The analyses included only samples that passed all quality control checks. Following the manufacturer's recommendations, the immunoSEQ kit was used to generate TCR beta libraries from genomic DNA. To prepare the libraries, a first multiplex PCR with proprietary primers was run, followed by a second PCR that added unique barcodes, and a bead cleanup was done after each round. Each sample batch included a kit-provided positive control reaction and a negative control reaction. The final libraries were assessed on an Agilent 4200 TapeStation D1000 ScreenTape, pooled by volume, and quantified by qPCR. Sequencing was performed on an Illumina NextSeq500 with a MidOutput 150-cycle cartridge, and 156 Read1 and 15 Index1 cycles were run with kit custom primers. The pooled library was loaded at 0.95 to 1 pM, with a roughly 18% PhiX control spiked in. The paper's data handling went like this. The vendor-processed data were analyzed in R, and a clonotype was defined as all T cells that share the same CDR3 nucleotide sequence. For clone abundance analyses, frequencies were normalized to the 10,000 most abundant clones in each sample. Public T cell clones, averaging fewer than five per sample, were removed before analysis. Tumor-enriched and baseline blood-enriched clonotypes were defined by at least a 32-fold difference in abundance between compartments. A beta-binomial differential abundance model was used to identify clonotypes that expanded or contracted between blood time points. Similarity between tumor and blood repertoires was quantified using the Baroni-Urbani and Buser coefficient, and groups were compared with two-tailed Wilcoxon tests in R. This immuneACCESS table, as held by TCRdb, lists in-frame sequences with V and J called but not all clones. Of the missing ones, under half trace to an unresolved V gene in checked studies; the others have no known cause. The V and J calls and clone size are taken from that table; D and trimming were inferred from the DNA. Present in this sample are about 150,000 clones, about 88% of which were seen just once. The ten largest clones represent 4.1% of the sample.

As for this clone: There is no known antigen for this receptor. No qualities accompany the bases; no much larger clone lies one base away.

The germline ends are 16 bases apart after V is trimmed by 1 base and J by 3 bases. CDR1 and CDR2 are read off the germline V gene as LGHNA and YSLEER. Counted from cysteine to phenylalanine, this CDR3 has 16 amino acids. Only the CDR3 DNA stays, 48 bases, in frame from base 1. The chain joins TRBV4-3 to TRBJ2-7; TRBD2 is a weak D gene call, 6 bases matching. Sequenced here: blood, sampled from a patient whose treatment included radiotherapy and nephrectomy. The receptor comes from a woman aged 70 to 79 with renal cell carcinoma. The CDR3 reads CASSQGASGPFYEQYF. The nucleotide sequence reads TGCGCCAGCAGCCAAGGGGCCAGCGGGCCGTTCTACGAGCAGTACTTC.